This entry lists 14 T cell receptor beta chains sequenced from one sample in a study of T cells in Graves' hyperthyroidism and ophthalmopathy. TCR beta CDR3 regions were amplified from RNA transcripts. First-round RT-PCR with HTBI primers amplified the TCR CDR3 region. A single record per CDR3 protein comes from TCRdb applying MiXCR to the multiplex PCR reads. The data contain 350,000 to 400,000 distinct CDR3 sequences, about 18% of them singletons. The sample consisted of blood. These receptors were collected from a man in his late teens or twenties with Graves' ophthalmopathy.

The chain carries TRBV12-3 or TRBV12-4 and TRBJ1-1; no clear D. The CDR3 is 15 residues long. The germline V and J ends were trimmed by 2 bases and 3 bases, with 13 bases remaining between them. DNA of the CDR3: TGTGCCAGCAGTTTAATGGCGACCGGGGACACTGAAGCTTTCTTT. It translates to CASSLMATGDTEAFF.

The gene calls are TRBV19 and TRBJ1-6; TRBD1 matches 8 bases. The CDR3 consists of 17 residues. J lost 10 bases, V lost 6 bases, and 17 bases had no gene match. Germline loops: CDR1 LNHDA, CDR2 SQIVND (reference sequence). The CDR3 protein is CASRPGQGTTVRSPLHF. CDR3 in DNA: TGTGCCAGTAGACCCGGACAGGGAACCACCGTGAGGTCACCCCTCCACTTT.

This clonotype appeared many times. The CDR3 protein is CASSWTGATYGYTF. In DNA, the CDR3 is TGTGCCAGCAGCTGGACAGGGGCCACCTATGGCTACACCTTC. V is TRBV28 and J is TRBJ1-2, with 9 bases aligning to TRBD1. V lost 6 bases to trimming and J lost 4 bases; unmatched junction nucleotides: 6. There are 14 residues in the CDR3. In germline, CDR1 is MDHEN, CDR2 SYDVKM.

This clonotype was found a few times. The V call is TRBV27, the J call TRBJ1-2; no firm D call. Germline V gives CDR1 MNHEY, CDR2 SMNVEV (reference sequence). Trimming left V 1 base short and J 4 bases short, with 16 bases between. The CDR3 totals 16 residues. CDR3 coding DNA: TGTGCCAGCAGTTTATACCCTCCAGCAGAGGGCTATGGCTACACCTTC. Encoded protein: CASSLYPPAEGYGYTF.

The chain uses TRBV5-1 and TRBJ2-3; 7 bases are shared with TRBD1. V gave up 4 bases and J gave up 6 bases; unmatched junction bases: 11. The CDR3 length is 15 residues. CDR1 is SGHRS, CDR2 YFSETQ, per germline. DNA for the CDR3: TGCGCCAGCAGCCTCGCAAGACAGGGACGCGATACGCAGTATTTT. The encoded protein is CASSLARQGRDTQYF.

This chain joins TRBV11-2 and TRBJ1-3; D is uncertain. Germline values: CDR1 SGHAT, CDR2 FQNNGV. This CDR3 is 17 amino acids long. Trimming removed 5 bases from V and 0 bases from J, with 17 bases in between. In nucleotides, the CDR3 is TGTGCCAGCAGCCCGAGGCTGGCCAGAACCTCTGGAAACACCATATATTTT. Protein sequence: CASSPRLARTSGNTIYF.

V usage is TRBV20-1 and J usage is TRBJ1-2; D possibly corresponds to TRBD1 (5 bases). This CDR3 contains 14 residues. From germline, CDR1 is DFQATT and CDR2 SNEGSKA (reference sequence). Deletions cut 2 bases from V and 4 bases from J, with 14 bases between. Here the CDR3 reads CSARSQGKGYGYTF. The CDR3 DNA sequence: TGCAGTGCTAGATCGCAGGGCAAAGGCTATGGCTACACCTTC.

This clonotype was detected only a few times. DNA of the CDR3: TGTGCCAGTAGCGGGGGGGCTTTCTACGAGCAGTACTTC. This translates into CASSGGAFYEQYF. V usage is TRBV19 and J usage is TRBJ2-7, with 8 bases that match TRBD2. The CDR3 has 13 residues. The V segment lost 6 bases and the J segment 3 bases; nucleotides outside the gene matches: 4. Germline CDR1 reads LNHDA; CDR2 reads SQIVND (reference sequence).

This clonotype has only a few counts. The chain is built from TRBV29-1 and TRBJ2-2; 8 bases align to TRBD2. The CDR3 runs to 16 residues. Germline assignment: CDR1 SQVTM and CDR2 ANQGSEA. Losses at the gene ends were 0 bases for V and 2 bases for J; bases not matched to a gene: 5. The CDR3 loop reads CSVEDGSGENTGELFF. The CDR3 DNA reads TGCAGCGTTGAAGATGGTAGCGGGGAAAACACCGGGGAGCTGTTTTTT.

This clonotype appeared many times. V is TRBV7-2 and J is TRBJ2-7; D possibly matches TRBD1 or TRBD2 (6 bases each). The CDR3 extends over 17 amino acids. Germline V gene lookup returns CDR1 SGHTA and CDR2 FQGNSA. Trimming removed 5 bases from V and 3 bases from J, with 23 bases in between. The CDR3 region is CASSHGGKGGPDYEQYF. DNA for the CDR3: TGTGCCAGCAGCCATGGGGGTAAGGGGGGCCCAGACTACGAGCAGTACTTC.

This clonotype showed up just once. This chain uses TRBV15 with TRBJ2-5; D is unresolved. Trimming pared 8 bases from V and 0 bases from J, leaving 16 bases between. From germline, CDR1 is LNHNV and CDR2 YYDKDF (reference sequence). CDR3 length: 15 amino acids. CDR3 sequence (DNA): TGTGCCACCTCCCTTAGGCGTACCGACCAAGAGACCCAGTACTTC. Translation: CATSLRRTDQETQYF.

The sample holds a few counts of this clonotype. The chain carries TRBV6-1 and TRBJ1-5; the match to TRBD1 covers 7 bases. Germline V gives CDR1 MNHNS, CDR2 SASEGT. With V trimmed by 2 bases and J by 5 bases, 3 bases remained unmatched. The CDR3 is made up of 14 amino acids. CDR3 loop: CASSEKGAHQPQHF. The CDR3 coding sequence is TGTGCCAGCAGTGAAAAGGGGGCGCATCAGCCCCAGCATTTT.

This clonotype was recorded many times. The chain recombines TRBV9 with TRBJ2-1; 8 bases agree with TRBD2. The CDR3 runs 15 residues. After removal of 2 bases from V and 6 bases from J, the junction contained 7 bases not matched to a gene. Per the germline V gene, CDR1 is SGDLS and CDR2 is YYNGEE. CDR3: CASSVLSLAGNEQFF. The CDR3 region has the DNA TGTGCCAGCAGCGTCCTTTCCCTAGCGGGCAATGAGCAGTTCTTC.

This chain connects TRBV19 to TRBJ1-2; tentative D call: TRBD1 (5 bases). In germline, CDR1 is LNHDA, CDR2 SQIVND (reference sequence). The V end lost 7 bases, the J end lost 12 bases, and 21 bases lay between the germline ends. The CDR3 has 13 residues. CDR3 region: CASKYGTSRLHTF. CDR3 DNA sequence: TGTGCCAGTAAATACGGGACCTCAAGGTTGCACACCTTC.